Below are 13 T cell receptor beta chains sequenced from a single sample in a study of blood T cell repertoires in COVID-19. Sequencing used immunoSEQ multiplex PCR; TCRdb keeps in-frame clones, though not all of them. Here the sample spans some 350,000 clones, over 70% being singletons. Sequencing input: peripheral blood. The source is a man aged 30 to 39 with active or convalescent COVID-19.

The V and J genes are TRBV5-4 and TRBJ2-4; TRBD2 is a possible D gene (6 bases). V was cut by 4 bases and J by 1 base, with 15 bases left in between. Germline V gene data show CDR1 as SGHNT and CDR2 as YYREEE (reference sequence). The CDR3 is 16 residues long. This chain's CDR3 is CASSRPGGEAKNIQYF. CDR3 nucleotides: TGTGCCAGCAGCCGACCCGGAGGGGAGGCCAAAAACATTCAGTACTTC.

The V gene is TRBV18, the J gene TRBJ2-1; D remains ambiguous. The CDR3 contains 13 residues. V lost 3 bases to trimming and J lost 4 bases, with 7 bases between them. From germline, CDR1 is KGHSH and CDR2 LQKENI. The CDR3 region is CASSPTYYNEQFF. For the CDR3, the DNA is TGTGCCAGCTCACCGACATATTACAATGAGCAGTTCTTC.

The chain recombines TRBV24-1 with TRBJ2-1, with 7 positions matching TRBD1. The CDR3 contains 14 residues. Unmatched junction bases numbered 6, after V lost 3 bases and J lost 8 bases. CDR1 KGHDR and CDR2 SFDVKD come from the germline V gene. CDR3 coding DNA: TGTGCCACCAGTGATCCCGACAGGGACGATGAGCAGTTCTTC. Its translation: CATSDPDRDDEQFF.

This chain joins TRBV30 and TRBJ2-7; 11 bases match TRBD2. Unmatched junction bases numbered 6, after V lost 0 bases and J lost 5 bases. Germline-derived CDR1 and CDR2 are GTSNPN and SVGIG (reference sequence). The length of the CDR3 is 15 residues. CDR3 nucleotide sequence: TGTGCCTGGAGTGTACTTCTAGCGGGGGGCCACGAGCAGTACTTC. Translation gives CAWSVLLAGGHEQYF.

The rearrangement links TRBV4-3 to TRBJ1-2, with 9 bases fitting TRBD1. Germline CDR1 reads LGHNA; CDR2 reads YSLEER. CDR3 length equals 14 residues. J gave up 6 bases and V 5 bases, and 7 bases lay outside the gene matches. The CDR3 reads CASSKQQGANGYTF. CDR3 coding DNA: TGCGCCAGCAGCAAACAACAGGGGGCAAATGGCTACACCTTC.

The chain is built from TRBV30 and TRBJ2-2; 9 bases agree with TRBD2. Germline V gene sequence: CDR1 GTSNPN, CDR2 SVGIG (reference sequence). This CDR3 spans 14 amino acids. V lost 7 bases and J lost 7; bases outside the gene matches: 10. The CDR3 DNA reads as TGTGCCTTTCATCCTGGACTAGCGTACGGGGAGCTGTTTTTT. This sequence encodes CAFHPGLAYGELFF.

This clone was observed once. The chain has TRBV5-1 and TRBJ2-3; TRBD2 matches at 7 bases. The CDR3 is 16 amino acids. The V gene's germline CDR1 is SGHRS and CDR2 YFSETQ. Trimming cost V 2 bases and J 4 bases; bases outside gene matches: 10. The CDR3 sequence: CASSFQSGNPPDTQYF. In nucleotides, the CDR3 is TGCGCCAGCAGCTTTCAGAGCGGGAATCCCCCAGATACGCAGTATTTT.

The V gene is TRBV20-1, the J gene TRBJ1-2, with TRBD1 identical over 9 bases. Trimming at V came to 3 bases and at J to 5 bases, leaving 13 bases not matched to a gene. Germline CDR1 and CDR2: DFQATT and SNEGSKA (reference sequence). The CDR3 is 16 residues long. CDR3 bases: TGCAGTGCTAGTCTCGGACAGGGGACCATTTTGTATGGCTACACCTTC. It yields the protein CSASLGQGTILYGYTF.

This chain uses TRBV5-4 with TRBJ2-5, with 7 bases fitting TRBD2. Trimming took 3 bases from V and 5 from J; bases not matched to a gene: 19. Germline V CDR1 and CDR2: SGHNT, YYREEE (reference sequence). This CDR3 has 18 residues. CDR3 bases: TGTGCCAGCAGCTCCATGGGGGGGTCAAGCGGCAAGGGTGAGACCCAGTACTTC. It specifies CASSSMGGSSGKGETQYF. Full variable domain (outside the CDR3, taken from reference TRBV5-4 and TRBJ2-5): ETGVTQSPTHLIKTRGQQVTLRCSSQSGHNTVSWYQQALGQGPQFIFQYYREEENGRGNFPPRFSGLQFPNYSSELNVNALELDDSALYLCASSSMGGSSGKGETQYFGPGTRLLVL.

The CDR3 DNA sequence: TGTGCCAGCAGCTTAGAGGGCGGGAGGGCCGGTCCCTACGAGCAGTACTTC. Amino acids: CASSLEGGRAGPYEQYF. V and J are TRBV7-2 and TRBJ2-7; 9 bases fit TRBD2. Trimming cost V 1 base and J 2 bases; bases outside gene matches: 9. This CDR3 spans 17 amino acids. CDR1 and CDR2 from the germline V gene are SGHTA and FQGNSA.

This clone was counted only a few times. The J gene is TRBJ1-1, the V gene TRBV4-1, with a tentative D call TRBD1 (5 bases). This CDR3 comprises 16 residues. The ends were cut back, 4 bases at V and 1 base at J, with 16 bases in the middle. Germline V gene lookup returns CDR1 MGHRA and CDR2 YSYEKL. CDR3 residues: CASSRTRRGGNTEAFF. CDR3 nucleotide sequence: TGCGCCAGCAGCCGGACCCGTAGGGGTGGGAACACTGAAGCTTTCTTT.

In nucleotides, the CDR3 is TGTGCCAGTCCTAATCGACCCCAGCATTTT. This gives the protein CASPNRPQHF. The chain has TRBV28 and TRBJ1-5; no clear D. Germline V gives CDR1 MDHEN, CDR2 SYDVKM. The CDR3 consists of 10 residues. Trimming took off 9 bases at V and 10 bases at J, with 10 bases between the two ends.

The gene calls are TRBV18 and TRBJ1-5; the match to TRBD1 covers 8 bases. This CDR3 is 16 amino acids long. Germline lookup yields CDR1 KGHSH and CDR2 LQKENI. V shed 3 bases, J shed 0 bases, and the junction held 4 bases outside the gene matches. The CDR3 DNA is TGTGCCAGCTCACCGACCAGGGGGCCTAGCAATCAGCCCCAGCATTTT. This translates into CASSPTRGPSNQPQHF.